These 27 T cell receptor beta chains were all obtained from the same sample, sequenced in a study of T cells in Graves' hyperthyroidism and ophthalmopathy. The CDR3 regions of TCR beta were amplified from RNA transcripts. Primed by the HTBI set, a first-round RT-PCR was run on the TCR CDR3. A single record per CDR3 protein comes from TCRdb applying MiXCR to the multiplex PCR reads. This repertoire shows 700,000 or so distinct CDR3 sequences, about a sixth found once; its top ten account for over 7.5%. Sequencing was done on a sample of blood. The receptor source for this set is a man between 18 and 29 years old with Graves' hyperthyroidism.

This clonotype was observed a handful of times. The gene calls are TRBV12-3 or TRBV12-4 and TRBJ1-5; no clear D gene. The V end lost 3 bases, the J end lost 0 bases, and 6 bases lay between the germline ends. The CDR3 consists of 14 residues. CDR3 amino acids: CASSLTHSNQPQHF. The CDR3 DNA reads TGTGCCAGCAGTTTGACTCATAGCAATCAGCCCCAGCATTTT.

This clonotype was recorded many times. The J gene is TRBJ2-5, the V gene TRBV30, with 7 bases identical to TRBD1. Germline lookup yields CDR1 GTSNPN and CDR2 SVGIG (reference sequence). The CDR3 runs 13 residues. V lost 4 bases to trimming and J lost 7 bases; unmatched junction nucleotides: 9. The CDR3 bases are TGTGCCTGGACCGTGACAGGGTCCGGGACCCAGTACTTC. Amino acid sequence: CAWTVTGSGTQYF.

This clonotype has ten or more counts. V is TRBV20-1 and J is TRBJ2-3, with TRBD2 identical over 9 bases. This CDR3 has 17 residues. Germline CDR1 and CDR2: DFQATT and SNEGSKA (reference sequence). V lost 0 bases, J lost 6 bases, and 13 bases stayed unmatched. Here the CDR3 reads CSARDRTSASKEDTQYF. CDR3 nucleotides: TGCAGTGCTAGAGATCGGACTAGCGCCTCCAAGGAGGATACGCAGTATTTT.

In its sample, this clonotype was seen many times. The rearrangement links TRBV2 to TRBJ2-1; 9 bases are a match to TRBD2. The CDR3 runs to 15 residues. The V and J ends lost 6 bases and 4 bases, in that order; junction bases with no gene match: 7. The germline CDR1 and CDR2 sequences are SNHLY and FYNNEI. The CDR3 region has the DNA TGTGCCAGCAGGTCGGGACTAGCTTCTTACAATGAGCAGTTCTTC. Its translation: CASRSGLASYNEQFF.

The chain has TRBV19 and TRBJ2-2; 7 bases align to TRBD1. After removal of 5 bases from V and 4 bases from J, the junction contained 13 bases not matched to a gene. Germline loops: CDR1 LNHDA, CDR2 SQIVND (reference sequence). The CDR3 has 17 amino acids. CDR3 sequence (DNA): TGTGCCAGTAGTGGGGCCCGACAGGGCTGGGGCACCGGGGAGCTGTTTTTT. This sequence encodes CASSGARQGWGTGELFF. The variable domain in full, completed from reference TRBV19 and TRBJ2-2, reads DGGITQSPKYLFRKEGQNVTLSCEQNLNHDAMYWYRQDPGQGLRLIYYSQIVNDFQKGDIAEGYSVSREKKESFPLTVTSAQKNPTAFYLCASSGARQGWGTGELFFGEGSRLTVL.

This clonotype has at least ten counts. V is TRBV28 and J is TRBJ1-1, with D perhaps TRBD1 (5 bases). Germline CDR1 is MDHEN and CDR2 is SYDVKM. This CDR3 comprises 15 residues. The V and J ends lost 8 bases and 0 bases respectively, with 16 bases between them. The CDR3 protein is CASATVLILNTEAFF. The CDR3 coding sequence is TGTGCCAGCGCGACAGTCCTGATCTTGAACACTGAAGCTTTCTTT.

This clonotype was observed many times. The chain employs TRBV13 and TRBJ2-7; D uncertain. Germline CDR1 is PRHDT and CDR2 is FYEKMQ (reference sequence). Trimming stripped 5 bases from V and 3 bases from J, with 5 bases between. The CDR3 consists of 11 residues. The CDR3 protein is CASSQYYEQYF. The DNA of the CDR3 is TGTGCCAGCAGCCAATACTACGAGCAGTACTTC. Drawing the rest from reference TRBV13 and TRBJ2-7, the complete variable domain is AAGVIQSPRHLIKEKRETATLKCYPIPRHDTVYWYQQGPGQDPQFLISFYEKMQSDKGSIPDRFSAQQFSDYHSELNMSSLELGDSALYFCASSQYYEQYFGPGTRLTVT.

V usage is TRBV7-9 and J usage is TRBJ2-2; the match to TRBD2 covers 7 bases. Germline loops: CDR1 SEHNR, CDR2 FQNEAQ (reference sequence). V lost 2 bases, J lost 1 base, and 7 bases stayed unmatched. The CDR3 has 17 amino acids. CDR3 in amino acids: CASSLRTRGVNTGELFF. CDR3 DNA: TGTGCCAGCAGCTTACGCACACGGGGGGTGAACACCGGGGAGCTGTTTTTT. The complete variable domain, with remaining parts taken from reference TRBV7-9 and TRBJ2-2, reads DTGVSQNPRHKITKRGQNVTFRCDPISEHNRLYWYRQTLGQGPEFLTYFQNEAQLEKSRLLSDRFSAERPKGSFSTLEIQRTEQGDSAMYLCASSLRTRGVNTGELFFGEGSRLTVL.

This clonotype was found a few times. The chain combines TRBV20-1 with TRBJ2-5; tentatively, D is TRBD1 (6 bases). V shed 0 bases and J shed 0 bases, with 11 bases lying between them. Germline CDR1 and CDR2: DFQATT and SNEGSKA (reference sequence). This CDR3 has 15 residues. This chain's CDR3 is CSARDWGHNQETQYF. The DNA for the CDR3 is TGCAGTGCTAGAGATTGGGGACACAACCAAGAGACCCAGTACTTC.

The rearrangement links TRBV19 to TRBJ1-1, with D unresolved. V lost 4 bases to trimming and J lost 0 bases, with 9 bases between them. Germline lookup yields CDR1 LNHDA and CDR2 SQIVND (reference sequence). This CDR3 is built from 14 residues. The CDR3 spells CASSTSDVNTEAFF. The CDR3 nucleotides are TGTGCCAGTAGTACCTCGGACGTGAACACTGAAGCTTTCTTT.

This clonotype was detected only a few times. The J gene is TRBJ2-7, the V gene TRBV9; tentative D call: TRBD1 (5 bases). In germline, CDR1 is SGDLS, CDR2 YYNGEE. The CDR3 spans 15 residues. Trimming took 0 bases from V and 2 from J, leaving 12 bases between them. The CDR3 loop is CASSVEAGSPYEQYF. CDR3 DNA: TGTGCCAGCAGCGTAGAGGCAGGGTCCCCCTACGAGCAGTACTTC.

This clonotype was recorded a few times. This CDR3 is CASSTKGQAIPAGYTGELFF. The CDR3 DNA reads TGTGCCAGCAGCACAAAGGGGCAAGCCATACCAGCGGGCTACACCGGGGAGCTGTTTTTT. V gene TRBV28 combines with J gene TRBJ2-2; D possibly corresponds to TRBD2 (6 bases). V was trimmed by 6 bases and J by 3 bases, leaving 29 bases between them. CDR1 and CDR2 (germline): MDHEN, SYDVKM. There are 20 residues in the CDR3. The whole variable domain, remainder taken from reference TRBV28 and TRBJ2-2, is DVKVTQSSRYLVKRTGEKVFLECVQDMDHENMFWYRQDPGLGLRLIYFSYDVKMKEKGDIPEGYSVSREKKERFSLILESASTNQTSMYLCASSTKGQAIPAGYTGELFFGEGSRLTVL.

This clonotype was counted many times. This rearrangement joins TRBV7-2 to TRBJ2-3; perhaps D is TRBD1 or TRBD2 (5 bases each). Trimming cost V 1 base and J 7 bases, with 6 bases left between them. Germline CDR1 is SGHTA and CDR2 is FQGNSA. The CDR3 runs to 12 residues. Here the CDR3 reads CASSLGGNTQYF. DNA of the CDR3: TGTGCCAGCAGCTTAGGGGGGAATACGCAGTATTTT.

This clonotype has a count of ten or more. The rearrangement uses TRBV11-2 and TRBJ1-1; TRBD1 might be the D (5 bases). The CDR3 has 14 residues. Trimming left V 5 bases short and J 11 bases short, with 21 bases between. The germline gives CDR1 SGHAT, CDR2 FQNNGV. The CDR3, as DNA: TGTGCCAGCAGCGTAGTCCCCGGGGGGTTAGATGCTTTCTTT. It is translated as CASSVVPGGLDAFF.

This clonotype showed up just a few times. V is TRBV6-2 or TRBV6-3 and J is TRBJ1-2; possibly TRBD1 for D (6 bases). The CDR3 contains 12 residues. The germline V and J ends were trimmed by 5 bases and 8 bases, with 12 bases remaining between them. Germline CDR1 is MNHEY and CDR2 is SVGEGT. The CDR3 loop reads CASSLRDNGYTF. In DNA, the CDR3 is TGTGCCAGCAGTCTTAGGGACAACGGCTACACCTTC.

This clonotype came up a few times. This chain connects TRBV19 to TRBJ2-1; no definite D call. Deletions cut 3 bases from V and 8 bases from J, with 2 bases between. In germline, CDR1 is LNHDA, CDR2 SQIVND (reference sequence). This CDR3 spans 10 amino acids. The CDR3 nucleotides are TGTGCCAGTAGTATCCATGAGCAGTTCTTC. Protein: CASSIHEQFF.

This clonotype showed up just a few times. The chain has TRBV10-3 and TRBJ1-1; D is uncertain. The CDR3 extends over 14 amino acids. The V gene lost 0 bases and the J gene lost 0 bases, with 5 bases spanning the gap. Germline V lookup: CDR1 ENHRY, CDR2 SYGVKD. The CDR3 nucleotides read TGTGCCATCAGTGAGTCTGCAATGAACACTGAAGCTTTCTTT. Its translation: CAISESAMNTEAFF.

The chain uses TRBV7-2 and TRBJ2-6; 8 nucleotides align to TRBD1. V lost 6 bases, J lost 13 bases, and 8 bases stayed unmatched. CDR1 and CDR2 from the germline V gene are SGHTA and FQGNSA. The CDR3 is 13 amino acids. The CDR3 here is CASRGTGLLVLTF. CDR3 coding DNA: TGTGCCAGCAGGGGGACAGGCCTTTTAGTCCTGACTTTC.

This clonotype occurred a few times. The chain uses TRBV20-1 and TRBJ2-1, with D unclear. V lost 3 bases and J 0 bases, leaving 9 bases between the germline ends. Germline values: CDR1 DFQATT, CDR2 SNEGSKA (reference sequence). This CDR3 has 14 amino acids. The CDR3 sequence: CSARGSSSYNEQFF. The CDR3 bases are TGCAGTGCTAGGGGGTCAAGCTCCTACAATGAGCAGTTCTTC.

The chain uses TRBV19 and TRBJ2-2, with D possibly being TRBD1 (5 bases). Germline V gene sequence: CDR1 LNHDA, CDR2 SQIVND (reference sequence). CDR3 size: 13 residues. V was shortened by 3 bases and J by 6 bases, with 8 bases between the two germline ends. This CDR3 is CASSMQGAGELFF. The DNA for the CDR3 is TGTGCCAGTAGTATGCAGGGCGCCGGGGAGCTGTTTTTT. Using reference TRBV19 and TRBJ2-2 for the parts outside the CDR3, the full variable domain is DGGITQSPKYLFRKEGQNVTLSCEQNLNHDAMYWYRQDPGQGLRLIYYSQIVNDFQKGDIAEGYSVSREKKESFPLTVTSAQKNPTAFYLCASSMQGAGELFFGEGSRLTVL.

This clonotype was seen only a few times. CDR3 protein: CSARIAGASPNEQFF. The CDR3 DNA sequence: TGCAGTGCTAGAATAGCGGGCGCCTCCCCCAATGAGCAGTTCTTC. This sequence joins TRBV20-1 and TRBJ2-1; the match to TRBD2 covers 7 bases. The germline CDR1 and CDR2 sequences are DFQATT and SNEGSKA (reference sequence). The V gene end was trimmed by 2 bases and the J gene end by 6 bases; junction bases not matched to a gene: 10. The CDR3 is 15 amino acids.

This clonotype was counted at least ten times. The chain employs TRBV20-1 and TRBJ2-7; TRBD1 agrees at 8 bases. The V segment lost 5 bases and the J segment 5 bases; nucleotides outside the gene matches: 8. The CDR3 has 13 amino acids. CDR1 and CDR2 (germline): DFQATT, SNEGSKA (reference sequence). The CDR3 nucleotides are TGCAGTGCTGCTGACAGGGGACTGGACGAGCAGTACTTC. Its translation is CSAADRGLDEQYF.

In its sample, this clonotype was seen many times. The chain is built from TRBV28 and TRBJ2-3; 9 bases map to TRBD2. The CDR3 loop spans 15 amino acids. V gave up 7 bases and J gave up 1 base; unmatched junction bases: 6. Germline CDR1 reads MDHEN; CDR2 reads SYDVKM. The CDR3 is CASITWTSGTDTQYF. In DNA form, the CDR3 reads TGTGCCAGCATTACCTGGACTAGCGGCACAGATACGCAGTATTTT.

The chain has TRBV29-1 and TRBJ2-7; either TRBD1 or TRBD2 may fit D (5 bases each). Germline assignment: CDR1 SQVTM and CDR2 ANQGSEA. The CDR3 loop spans 13 amino acids. V shed 2 bases and J shed 6 bases, with 14 bases lying between them. CDR3 protein: CSVESGPGTEQYF. In DNA, the CDR3 is TGCAGCGTTGAATCAGGCCCCGGGACCGAGCAGTACTTC.

The chain links TRBV7-9 to TRBJ1-2, with TRBD1 matching 10 bases. The V gene's germline CDR1 is SEHNR and CDR2 FQNEAQ (reference sequence). The CDR3 consists of 14 residues. V shed 6 bases, J shed 4 bases, and the junction held 5 bases outside the gene matches. CDR3 nucleotide sequence: TGTGCCAGCAGGAGACAGGGGGCAGGCTATGGCTACACCTTC. It yields the protein CASRRQGAGYGYTF.

This clonotype came up a few times. This chain joins TRBV5-6 and TRBJ2-5, with D perhaps TRBD2 (6 bases). The CDR3 sequence is 13 residues long. The V end was cut by 2 bases, the J end by 5 bases, with 10 bases between. CDR1 SGHDT and CDR2 YYEEEE come from the germline V gene. The CDR3 region is CASSLHRGETQYF. The CDR3 DNA follows: TGTGCCAGCAGCTTACACCGGGGGGAGACCCAGTACTTC.

This clonotype was counted at least ten times. For the CDR3, the DNA is TGTGCCAGCAGTGAAGTTGTCAATGAGCAGTTCTTC. Translation: CASSEVVNEQFF. V usage is TRBV6-1 and J usage is TRBJ2-1; D uncertain. This CDR3 is built from 12 residues. Germline V CDR1 and CDR2: MNHNS, SASEGT. V was shortened by 1 base and J by 6 bases, with 4 bases between the two germline ends.